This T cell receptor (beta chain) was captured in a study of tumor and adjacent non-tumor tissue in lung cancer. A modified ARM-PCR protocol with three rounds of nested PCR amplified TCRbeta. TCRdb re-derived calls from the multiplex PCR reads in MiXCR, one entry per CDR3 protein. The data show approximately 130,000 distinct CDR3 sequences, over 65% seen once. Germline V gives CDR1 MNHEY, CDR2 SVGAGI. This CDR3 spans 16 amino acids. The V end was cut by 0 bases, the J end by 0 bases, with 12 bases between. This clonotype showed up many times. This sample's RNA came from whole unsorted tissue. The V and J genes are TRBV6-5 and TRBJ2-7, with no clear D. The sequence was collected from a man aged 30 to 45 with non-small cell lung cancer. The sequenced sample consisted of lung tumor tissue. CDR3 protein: CASSYSRPSSSYEQYF. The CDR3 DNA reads TGTGCCAGCAGTTACTCGAGGCCCTCTAGCTCCTACGAGCAGTACTTC.